This T cell receptor (beta chain) is from a study of blood T cell repertoires in COVID-19. Clones were sequenced by immunoSEQ multiplex PCR, and TCRdb holds only the in-frame ones, with some missing. The sample records tens of thousands of clones, approximately 89% being singletons. This CDR3 has 22 amino acids. CDR1 is LGHDT, CDR2 YNNKEL, per germline (reference sequence). J gave up 3 bases and V 2 bases, and 21 bases lay outside the gene matches. This clone occurred a few times. This chain connects TRBV3-1 (or the pseudogene TRBV3-2) to TRBJ2-5; 13 nucleotides agree with TRBD2. The sequenced material came from peripheral blood. The receptor comes from a human donor with active COVID-19. The donor label of this sample is uncertain. DNA of the CDR3: TGTGCCAGCAGCCAATATATCCTGACTAGCGGGGGGCCGCTAGCTCCCAAAGAGACCCAGTACTTC. This codes for CASSQYILTSGGPLAPKETQYF.